This TCR beta chain was identified in a study of molecular identifiers for immune sequencing clone quantification. Methods described previously, with TCR primers listed, were used for bulk TCR libraries. TCRdb ran MiXCR on the PCR reads and lists one entry per CDR3 protein. The data show just over 95,000 distinct CDR3 sequences, about 24% seen once. Unmatched junction bases numbered 5, after V lost 4 bases and J lost 3 bases. Germline loops: CDR1 SEHNR, CDR2 FQNEAQ (reference sequence). CDR3 length equals 16 residues. Naive CD8 T cells were sorted as CD8+CD4-CCR7+CD45RA+. This sequence was found in a human donor in good health. Some libraries in this study had Jurkat cell RNA spiked in. The V call is TRBV7-9, the J call TRBJ2-2, with 10 bases lining up with TRBD2. Specimen: naive CD8+ T cells from blood, with Jurkat cell RNA spiked in. Regarding subset: FACS-sorted CD8+CD4-CCR7+CD45RA+ naive T cells. The CDR3 loop reads CASSSVAGGDTGELFF. For the CDR3, the DNA is TGTGCCAGCAGCTCCGTAGCGGGGGGCGACACCGGGGAGCTGTTTTTT.